This T cell receptor (beta chain) was sequenced during a study of identical twins. A universal primer site came from template switching; cDNA carried unique molecular identifiers. TCRdb re-called the 5' RACE reads through MiXCR, storing one row per CDR3 protein. The sample holds some 660,000 distinct CDR3 sequences, 8.6% seen once. CDR1 is SQVTM and CDR2 is ANQGSEA in the germline V gene. The CDR3 is made up of 16 amino acids. The junction had 8 bases not matched to a gene; V was cut back by 4 bases and J by 3 bases. This clonotype was observed at least ten times. As yet, its antigen is unknown. Study conclusions and caveats: Surplus twin overlap in beta out-of-frame sequences was less pronounced. Cord blood's abundant beta clonotypes had fewer insertions, unlike memory repertoires.

This sample also appeared in a second study, on yellow fever vaccine responses in identical twins.

The material sequenced was PBMCs. The chain links TRBV29-1 to TRBJ2-2; 10 bases are a match to TRBD1. This clonotype originated in a woman aged 18-30 years in good health. CDR3: CSVVFGTGDYTGELFF. CDR3 bases: TGCAGCGTTGTCTTTGGGACAGGGGATTACACCGGGGAGCTGTTTTTT.